These T cell receptor beta chains were read from a single sample in a study of T cell responses to AZD1222 COVID-19 vaccine. Assay used: immunoSEQ multiplex PCR; TCRdb lists only in-frame clones, some missing. This table holds over 65,000 clones, approximately 87% found once. Sequencing was performed on peripheral blood, taken on day 0 of AZD1222 vaccination. These receptors all stem from an adult in good health. The CDR3 runs from the conserved cysteine through the conserved F or W. The order of the fields is CDR3 length, J gene, V gene, clone size, CDR3 protein. The size field is filled for only some rows; it gives once, few, many or a size class.

cdr3_length: 13; j_call: TRBJ2-5; v_call: TRBV11-2; clone_size: NA; cdr3_aa: CASSLGLKETQYF
cdr3_length: 14; j_call: TRBJ1-1; v_call: TRBV7-2; clone_size: once; cdr3_aa: CASSPGTVNTEAFF
cdr3_length: 15; j_call: TRBJ1-2; v_call: TRBV19; clone_size: NA; cdr3_aa: CASSIRGGGRYGYTF
cdr3_length: 15; j_call: TRBJ1-4; v_call: TRBV9; clone_size: few; cdr3_aa: CASSDLGQVNEKLFF
cdr3_length: 15; j_call: TRBJ2-7; v_call: TRBV19; clone_size: NA; cdr3_aa: CASSIDLSSGIEQYF
cdr3_length: 15; j_call: TRBJ2-4; v_call: TRBV27; clone_size: NA; cdr3_aa: CASSHPGTYKNIQYF
cdr3_length: 15; j_call: TRBJ1-3; v_call: TRBV4-2; clone_size: NA; cdr3_aa: CASSGVSSSGNTIYF
cdr3_length: 14; j_call: TRBJ1-3; v_call: TRBV7-9; clone_size: few; cdr3_aa: CASSLDMRGNTIYF
cdr3_length: 16; j_call: TRBJ2-3; v_call: TRBV21-1; clone_size: NA; cdr3_aa: CASSKVHGGDTDTQYF
cdr3_length: 16; j_call: TRBJ1-3; v_call: TRBV5-1; clone_size: few; cdr3_aa: CASSVASSGSGNTIYF
cdr3_length: 12; j_call: TRBJ1-1; v_call: TRBV25-1; clone_size: few; cdr3_aa: CASKGGFPEAFF
cdr3_length: 15; j_call: TRBJ2-2; v_call: TRBV19; clone_size: NA; cdr3_aa: CASSISITNTGELFF
cdr3_length: 16; j_call: TRBJ2-1; v_call: TRBV6-5; clone_size: once; cdr3_aa: CASSSDRDHSYNEQFF
cdr3_length: 15; j_call: TRBJ2-1; v_call: TRBV2; clone_size: few; cdr3_aa: CASTRDFGGGGEQFF
cdr3_length: 14; j_call: TRBJ2-7; v_call: TRBV5-1; clone_size: NA; cdr3_aa: CASSLRGAPYEQYF
cdr3_length: 15; j_call: TRBJ1-1; v_call: TRBV28; clone_size: NA; cdr3_aa: CASNKDRVRNTEAFF
cdr3_length: 14; j_call: TRBJ2-7; v_call: TRBV9; clone_size: NA; cdr3_aa: CASSVHQGGYEQYF
cdr3_length: 13; j_call: TRBJ1-1; v_call: TRBV3-1/TRBV3-2; clone_size: once; cdr3_aa: CASSQGGGTEAFF
cdr3_length: 15; j_call: TRBJ1-6; v_call: TRBV4-3; clone_size: NA; cdr3_aa: CASSQASTVNSPLHF
cdr3_length: 14; j_call: TRBJ1-1; v_call: TRBV18; clone_size: NA; cdr3_aa: CASSPNEAGPEAFF
cdr3_length: 12; j_call: TRBJ1-1; v_call: TRBV6-5; clone_size: NA; cdr3_aa: CASRHLNTEAFF